This T cell receptor beta chain was captured by sequencing in a study of response to subunit inactivated influenza vaccine. A single record per CDR3 protein comes from TCRdb applying MiXCR to the RT-PCR reads. In the table there are 450,000 to 700,000 distinct CDR3 sequences, about 14% of which are singletons. Study outcomes and limitations: A suggestion made by the authors is that each seasonal influenza vaccination recruits few new T cells.

In regard to this clonotype: What it binds is unknown.

CDR3 size: 16 residues. Per germline, CDR1 SGHRS and CDR2 YFSETQ. V shed 0 bases and J 7 bases; nucleotides not matched to a gene: 9. The sequencing here drew on PBMCs from blood, taken roughly 12 days after vaccination. This chain joins TRBV5-1 and TRBJ2-1; 8 nucleotides align to TRBD2. This clonotype originated in a man between 50 and 59 years old who received an inactivated influenza vaccine. CDR3 in DNA: TGCGCCAGCAGCTTGGAGGCGCGGGGGGCTGGGAATGAGCAGTTCTTC. Protein product: CASSLEARGAGNEQFF.